This T cell receptor (beta chain) was observed in a study of blood T cell repertoires in COVID-19. The assay was immunoSEQ multiplex PCR, and TCRdb's table has in-frame clones only and misses some. The sample gives 110,000 to 150,000 clones, about 87% of which show up once; 1.7% is in the top ten. Sequenced: peripheral blood. The origin of this receptor is a woman aged 45-65 years with acute or convalescent COVID-19.

The DNA for the CDR3 is TGCAGTGCTAGTCGTCTTGGGCTAGCGGACTCCTACAATGAGCAGTTCTTC. Protein product: CSASRLGLADSYNEQFF. J is TRBJ2-1 and V is TRBV20-1; 7 nucleotides align to TRBD2. In germline, CDR1 is DFQATT, CDR2 SNEGSKA (reference sequence). The CDR3 has 17 residues. V shed 3 bases, J shed 0 bases, and the junction held 11 bases outside the gene matches.